This T cell receptor beta chain was captured in a study of T cell responses to AZD1222 COVID-19 vaccine (TCRdb year 2021). With respect to the entire study: AZD1222 recipients given second doses at about 4 weeks or at about 12 weeks were pooled, since spike-specific TCR depth and breadth were not found to differ between the two schedules. A total of about 230 trial participants underwent TCR sequencing, of whom 200 to 220 received two doses of AZD1222 and about 25 received two doses of the MenACWY control vaccine. Enrollment into the trials was organized by age into subgroups of 18-55, 56-69 and 70-plus years, and those subgroups contained roughly 150, 30 and 60 TCR-sequenced participants, respectively.

Paper-wide results and their limitations: Reportedly, close to half of the unique spike-specific TCRs recognized epitopes lying outside the regions that are mutated in the B.1.351 and B.1.1.7 variants. Most participants were white British and females outnumbered males, and the authors suggested that clonal diversity may have been underestimated. Because no day 14 peak-response samples were available, repertoires were characterized only after the peak T cell response. The 56-69-year group was small, and its depth increase did not reach significance, likely because of low power. After two AZD1222 doses, spike-specific TCR breadth and depth were significantly higher than at day 0 and than in MenACWY recipients. Conclusions about previously exposed vaccinees were limited because only a handful of AZD1222 recipients were SARS-CoV-2 seropositive at baseline. The vaccine-associated CD4 TCRs covered the entire spike protein, and the dominant responses fell in regions 160-218 and 743-854.

V lost 4 bases and J lost 4 bases, and the count of bases not matched to a germline gene is 3. As encoded in the germline V gene, CDR1 is SGHNT while CDR2 is YENEEA. The CDR3 starts with the cysteine, ends with the phenylalanine, and has 13 residues. The sequence is cut down to CDR3 DNA, 39 bases in frame from base 1. The CDR3 regions of human TCRbeta chains were analyzed by immunosequencing. As for the original processing: Repertoire TCRs were checked for matches against a reference library of SARS-CoV-2-specific TCRs that had been generated using the MIRA antigen-specificity platform. Breadth was defined as the fraction of unique TCRs that were SARS-CoV-2-associated. Depth was defined as the fraction of total T cells that were SARS-CoV-2-associated. Using the MIRA data, each spike-specific TCR was mapped to the spike region that the TCR reacts to and placed in a CD4 or CD8 class. Log10-transformed breadth and depth values were compared by one-way ANOVA with Sidak's multiple comparisons tests. The table was pulled from immuneACCESS by TCRdb, which kept in-frame rearrangements only. Such tables lose some clones; where checked, under half of the loss comes from unresolved V genes, and the rest has no known cause. The V and J calls and clone size come from that table; D and trimming were worked out from the DNA. For this sample there are approximately 70,000 clones; approximately 85% appear just once. The ten biggest clones cover under 6.5% of the sample.

Per the publication, the time point label means: baseline before first vaccination. Samples from vaccinated people were obtained from the UK trials COV001 and COV002, which included a single-blind randomized controlled phase 2/3 trial of AZD1222 (ChAdOx1 nCoV-19) in healthy adults. For TCRbeta chain sequencing, PBMC samples from trial participants were taken at day 0 and at day 28 after the second dose. For this clone: This receptor's antigen is unknown. Base quality data are lacking; no much larger clone is found one base away.

The clonotype originates from an adult in good health. The sequenced sample was peripheral blood, obtained on day 0 of AZD1222 vaccination. The V and J genes are TRBV11-3 and TRBJ1-2, with 7 bases matching TRBD1. The CDR3 here reads CASSSGTAYGYTF. DNA sequence: TGTGCCAGCAGCTCCGGGACAGCCTATGGCTACACCTTC.